What follows are 3 T cell receptor beta chains derived from one specimen sequenced in a study of molecular identifiers for immune sequencing clone quantification. Each CDR3 protein is one row after TCRdb ran MiXCR on the PCR reads. Seen here are about 640,000 distinct CDR3 sequences, 20% observed once, and the top ten hold roughly 0.83%. Sequenced input: naive CD8+ T cells from blood, with Jurkat cell RNA spiked in. Documented subset: FACS-sorted CD8+CD4-CCR7+CD45RA+ naive T cells. The source is a human donor in good health. Some libraries in this study had Jurkat cell RNA spiked in.

This clonotype was seen only a few times. The rearrangement uses TRBV2 and TRBJ2-1; TRBD2 agrees at 12 bases. V lost 3 bases, J lost 10 bases, and 13 bases stayed unmatched. Per germline, CDR1 SNHLY and CDR2 FYNNEI. The CDR3 loop spans 17 amino acids. The CDR3 nucleotides read TGTGCCAGCAGTGAGACTTCCGGGACTAGCGGGCCCCCCGAGCAGTTCTTC. Translated: CASSETSGTSGPPEQFF.

There are many counts of this clonotype. The chain links TRBV13 to TRBJ2-6; D is unclear. The V gene lost 3 bases and the J gene lost 2 bases, with 11 bases spanning the gap. CDR3 length: 16 residues. Germline assignment: CDR1 PRHDT and CDR2 FYEKMQ (reference sequence). CDR3 amino acids: CASSLGVGAGANVLTF. Here the CDR3 DNA reads TGTGCCAGCAGCTTGGGTGTTGGGGCTGGGGCCAACGTCCTGACTTTC.

On this clonotype: It may be a read error: a sequence one base away is much more abundant. This chain joins TRBV19 and TRBJ2-3, with TRBD2 matching over 14 bases. The CDR3 is 17 amino acids. CDR1 and CDR2 from the germline V gene are LNHDA and SQIVND (reference sequence). The CDR3 DNA sequence: TGTGCCAGTAGTAGGGGACTAGCGGGAGTCGACCCAGATACGCGGTATTTT. This sequence encodes CASSRGLAGVDPDTRYF.